A selection of T cell receptor beta chains follows, all from one sample in a study of CD8 T cells in ankylosing spondylitis. TCRdb called the 5' RACE reads again in MiXCR, with one record for every CDR3 protein. Of hundreds of thousands of distinct CDR3 sequences listed, 20% to 30% were seen once; the top ten hold roughly 0.8%. Sequenced sample: blood, either unsorted or a sorted T cell fraction (not recorded which). All receptors come from a male donor with ankylosing spondylitis. Each CDR3 is given with its conserved first and last residue. Fields, in order: V gene, J gene, D gene, clone size, CDR3 protein, CDR3 DNA. D genes are given only for firm matches. The size of a clone is reported for some rows only, either as once, few or many, or as a class for expanded clones.

TRBV11-2	TRBJ2-3	.	few	CASSMGRRTDTQYF	TGTGCCAGCAGCATGGGGAGGAGGACAGATACGCAGTATTTT
TRBV5-1	TRBJ2-5	TRBD1	few	CASSLGPQGAQETQYF	TGCGCCAGCAGCTTGGGGCCCCAGGGGGCCCAAGAGACCCAGTACTTC
TRBV7-2	TRBJ2-7	TRBD1	.	CASSLAGQGALEQYF	TGTGCCAGCAGCTTAGCGGGGCAGGGGGCGCTCGAGCAGTACTTC
TRBV3-1	TRBJ2-3	.	few	CASSQVKGLGTDTQYF	TGTGCCAGCAGCCAAGTGAAGGGGTTAGGTACAGATACGCAGTATTTT
TRBV5-1	TRBJ2-4	TRBD1	few	CASSPFEDRGRGIQYF	TGCGCCAGCAGCCCGTTTGAGGACAGGGGGCGAGGCATTCAGTACTTC
TRBV6-1	TRBJ2-2	.	few	CASSQGWTGELFF	TGTGCCTCGTCTCAGGGGTGGACCGGGGAGCTGTTTTTT
TRBV2	TRBJ1-5	.	.	CASTEEPRGQPQHF	TGTGCCAGCACCGAGGAACCCCGCGGCCAGCCCCAGCATTTT
TRBV7-2	TRBJ1-4	.	.	CASSLGVRRSEKLFF	TGTGCCAGCAGCTTAGGAGTCAGGAGGAGCGAAAAACTGTTTTTT
TRBV5-1	TRBJ2-3	.	.	CASSPLGRGPADTQYF	TGCGCCAGCAGCCCGCTGGGAAGGGGCCCGGCAGATACGCAGTATTTT
TRBV5-1	TRBJ1-1	.	.	CASSSGFLNTEAFF	TGCGCCAGCAGCTCAGGGTTTCTGAACACTGAAGCTTTCTTT
TRBV20-1	TRBJ2-7	TRBD2	.	CSADGLVREQYF	TGCAGTGCAGACGGACTAGTGAGGGAGCAGTACTTC
TRBV7-9	TRBJ2-7	.	few	CASSRIYEQYF	TGTGCCAGCAGCCGAATATACGAGCAGTACTTC
TRBV5-1	TRBJ2-2	.	.	CASSLVRNTGELFF	TGCGCCAGCAGCTTGGTCAGGAACACCGGGGAGCTGTTTTTT
TRBV15	TRBJ2-1	TRBD2	.	CATSRTSGRTSYNEQFF	TGTGCCACCAGCAGGACTAGCGGGAGGACCTCCTACAATGAGCAGTTCTTC
TRBV28	TRBJ2-7	.	.	CASSLGGDPREQYF	TGTGCCAGCAGTTTGGGCGGGGACCCCCGCGAGCAGTACTTC